Listed below are T cell receptor beta chains from one sample, sequenced in a study of T cell responses to AZD1222 COVID-19 vaccine. Assay: immunoSEQ multiplex PCR; the TCRdb copy retains only in-frame clones and omits some. The repertoire holds 150,000 to 200,000 clones, roughly nine tenths seen once, with 2.6% in the top ten. Sequencing used peripheral blood, obtained on day 0 of AZD1222 vaccination. The receptors come from an adult in good health. The CDR3 runs from the conserved cysteine through the conserved F or W. A D gene is named only where the DNA matches it firmly. Size values are once, few and many counts, or a class for expanded clones, and some rows have none.

size: .
J: TRBJ2-3
D: .
V: TRBV3-1/TRBV3-2
DNA: TGTGCCAGCAGCCAAGAGGTAGCCACAGATACGCAGTATTTT
CDR3: CASSQEVATDTQYF

size: once
J: TRBJ2-5
D: TRBD2
V: TRBV27
DNA: TGTGCCAGCAGTTTACTAGCGGATCAAGAGACCCAGTACTTC
CDR3: CASSLLADQETQYF

size: .
J: TRBJ2-7
D: .
V: TRBV5-6
DNA: TGTGCCAGCAGCTGGACAGACCCCTACGAGCAGTACTTC
CDR3: CASSWTDPYEQYF

size: .
J: TRBJ2-3
D: TRBD2
V: TRBV29-1
DNA: TGCAGCGTAGCTGGGACTAGCGGGGGGACAGATACGCAGTATTTT
CDR3: CSVAGTSGGTDTQYF

size: .
J: TRBJ2-6
D: .
V: TRBV2
DNA: TGTGCCAGTGTGACCCCCTCTGGGGCCAACGTCCTGACTTTC
CDR3: CASVTPSGANVLTF

size: .
J: TRBJ1-1
D: .
V: TRBV6-6
DNA: TGTGCCAGCAGTCGGCTGAGTACAGTCACCAGGCACACTGAAGCTTTCTTT
CDR3: CASSRLSTVTRHTEAFF

size: .
J: TRBJ1-1
D: .
V: TRBV19
DNA: TGTGCCAGTACCCGCCTGAACACTGAAGCTTTCTTT
CDR3: CASTRLNTEAFF

size: .
J: TRBJ2-7
D: TRBD2
V: TRBV5-1
DNA: TGCGCCAGCAGCTTGGCCGCTAGCGGGAGTTACGAGCAGTACTTC
CDR3: CASSLAASGSYEQYF

size: .
J: TRBJ2-4
D: .
V: TRBV6-5
DNA: TGTGCCAGCAGGGGCCGGGGGAAAAACATTCAGTACTTC
CDR3: CASRGRGKNIQYF

size: once
J: TRBJ2-1
D: TRBD2
V: TRBV29-1
DNA: TGCAGCGTTCCCAAGACCGGGACTAGCGGGAGTAATGAGCAGTTCTTC
CDR3: CSVPKTGTSGSNEQFF

size: .
J: TRBJ2-3
D: .
V: TRBV6-6
DNA: TGTGCCAGCAGTCTGGATAGCGGAGCTAGCACAGATACGCAGTATTTT
CDR3: CASSLDSGASTDTQYF

size: few
J: TRBJ2-4
D: .
V: TRBV5-1
DNA: TGCGCCAGCAGAGAAAGTTTAGCCAAAAACATTCAGTACTTC
CDR3: CASRESLAKNIQYF

size: .
J: TRBJ1-5
D: .
V: TRBV16
DNA: TGTGCCAGCAGCCAAGACAACTGGGCCCAGCATTTT
CDR3: CASSQDNWAQHF

size: .
J: TRBJ1-1
D: .
V: TRBV2
DNA: TGTGCCAGCACCCGCCTAGGTGGCGGGATAGCGGACACTGAAGCTTTCTTT
CDR3: CASTRLGGGIADTEAFF

size: .
J: TRBJ1-2
D: TRBD1
V: TRBV24-1
DNA: TGTGCCACCAGTGATTCGGGGGACAGGAGAGCCTATGGCTACACCTTC
CDR3: CATSDSGDRRAYGYTF

size: .
J: TRBJ1-5
D: .
V: TRBV6-1
DNA: TGTGCCAGCAGTGAATGGGGTGGGGACAGCAATCAGCCCCAGCATTTT
CDR3: CASSEWGGDSNQPQHF

size: .
J: TRBJ1-2
D: .
V: TRBV3-1/TRBV3-2
DNA: TGTGCCAGCACCCTAGAGGGTGGGGAGGACTATGGCTACACCTTC
CDR3: CASTLEGGEDYGYTF

size: .
J: TRBJ1-5
D: .
V: TRBV7-9
DNA: TGTGCCAGCAGCTTAGGGGCCAAGCCCCAGCATTTT
CDR3: CASSLGAKPQHF

size: .
J: TRBJ2-5
D: .
V: TRBV4-2
DNA: TGTGCCAGCAGCCAGATGGACGGGTCCCAAGAGACCCAGTACTTC
CDR3: CASSQMDGSQETQYF

size: .
J: TRBJ1-4
D: .
V: TRBV19
DNA: TGTGCCAGTAGTAAAGAATTCGGCAGGGGCAACGAAAAACTGTTTTTT
CDR3: CASSKEFGRGNEKLFF

size: .
J: TRBJ1-2
D: .
V: TRBV4-2
DNA: TGTGCCAGCAGCCAAGAAGGGGGAAACTATGGCTACACCTTC
CDR3: CASSQEGGNYGYTF

size: .
J: TRBJ2-1
D: .
V: TRBV5-1
DNA: TGCGCCAGCAGCTTGGAAGGGGGTTCCTACAATGAGCAGTTCTTC
CDR3: CASSLEGGSYNEQFF

size: .
J: TRBJ2-7
D: .
V: TRBV9
DNA: TGTGCCAGCAGCGTAGAGGGAGGAATCTCCTACGAGCAGTACTTC
CDR3: CASSVEGGISYEQYF

size: .
J: TRBJ2-3
D: TRBD2
V: TRBV19
DNA: TGTGCCAGTAGTCCCCCGGGGGGGGGTAGCACAGATACGCAGTATTTT
CDR3: CASSPPGGGSTDTQYF

size: .
J: TRBJ2-1
D: .
V: TRBV18
DNA: TGTGCCAGCTCACCTCAGGGGGGGAATGAGCAGTTCTTC
CDR3: CASSPQGGNEQFF

size: .
J: TRBJ2-7
D: TRBD2
V: TRBV6-5
DNA: TGTGCCAGCAGTCCAGCGGGGGAGGCCCACGAGCAGTACTTC
CDR3: CASSPAGEAHEQYF

size: .
J: TRBJ2-5
D: .
V: TRBV7-8
DNA: TGTGCCAGCAGCTCCAGACAGACCCAAGAGACCCAGTACTTC
CDR3: CASSSRQTQETQYF

size: .
J: TRBJ1-1
D: .
V: TRBV20-1
DNA: TGCAGTGCTAGTCAGGATAAGATTGAAGCTTTCTTT
CDR3: CSASQDKIEAFF

size: .
J: TRBJ2-1
D: .
V: TRBV7-9
DNA: TGTGCCAGCTCCCTTAATTTAGGACTCGGCGCACCCTCCTACAATGAGCAGTTCTTC
CDR3: CASSLNLGLGAPSYNEQFF

size: .
J: TRBJ2-1
D: .
V: TRBV6-5
DNA: TGTGCCAGCAGGGACAGATTGGATAGTCGCAATGAGCAGTTCTTC
CDR3: CASRDRLDSRNEQFF

size: .
J: TRBJ2-6
D: .
V: TRBV19
DNA: TGTGCCAGTCTCGATCTCTCTGGGGCCAACGTCCTGACTTTC
CDR3: CASLDLSGANVLTF

size: .
J: TRBJ1-5
D: TRBD1
V: TRBV10-3
DNA: TGTGCCATCAGTGAGCCCGGGACAGGGGACCAGCCCCAGCATTTT
CDR3: CAISEPGTGDQPQHF

size: once
J: TRBJ2-3
D: .
V: TRBV27
DNA: TGTGCCAGCAGTTTAAGGAGCGAGGGCACAGATACGCAGTATTTT
CDR3: CASSLRSEGTDTQYF

size: .
J: TRBJ1-4
D: TRBD1
V: TRBV19
DNA: TGTGCCAGTAGTATCCTCCGGGGACAGGGAGGTGAAAAACTGTTTTTT
CDR3: CASSILRGQGGEKLFF

size: once
J: TRBJ2-2
D: TRBD1
V: TRBV6-5
DNA: TGTGCCAGCAGTACTGCAGGGGGCGTCACCGGGGAGCTGTTTTTT
CDR3: CASSTAGGVTGELFF

size: .
J: TRBJ2-1
D: TRBD2
V: TRBV5-1
DNA: TGCGCCAGCAGCTTGGCGGGACTAGCGCTTTACAATGAGCAGTTCTTC
CDR3: CASSLAGLALYNEQFF

size: .
J: TRBJ2-7
D: .
V: TRBV18
DNA: TGTGCCAGCTCACGTTCCTACGAGCAGTACTTC
CDR3: CASSRSYEQYF

size: .
J: TRBJ1-2
D: .
V: TRBV18
DNA: TGTGCCAGCTCACAGGGTGAGTTGGTCTATGGCTACACCTTC
CDR3: CASSQGELVYGYTF

size: .
J: TRBJ2-3
D: .
V: TRBV6-5
DNA: TGTGCCAGCAGTTACTCCGGTGCCAGGGAAGATACGCAGTATTTT
CDR3: CASSYSGAREDTQYF

size: .
J: TRBJ2-2
D: .
V: TRBV6-5
DNA: TGTGCCAGCACCGAGCAGGGTTCCGGGGAGCTGTTTTTT
CDR3: CASTEQGSGELFF

size: once
J: TRBJ2-1
D: TRBD1
V: TRBV5-1
DNA: TGCGCCAGCAGCTTGGCCGGACAGGGGGCCCTACACCCCGCCAATGAGCAGTTCTTC
CDR3: CASSLAGQGALHPANEQFF

size: .
J: TRBJ1-5
D: TRBD1
V: TRBV12-5
DNA: TGTGCTAGTGGCCTCTCGGGGACAGGGATGGGACAGCCCCAGCATTTT
CDR3: CASGLSGTGMGQPQHF